This TCR beta chain derives from a study of identical twins. Study outcomes and limitations: Donors were not followed over many years; analysis was cross-sectional. Models came in too low on out-of-frame TCR alpha sharing in monozygotic twins.

There are a few counts of this clonotype. Its antigen is unidentified. In TCRdb, the 5' RACE reads were re-called with MiXCR into one record per CDR3 protein. The table has 450,000 or so distinct CDR3 sequences, about 14% seen once. This sample was also put to use in a study of yellow fever vaccine responses in identical twins.

Sequences were obtained from CD4+ T cells sorted from blood. This clonotype was sampled from a woman aged 18-30 years in good health.

The CDR3 bases are TGCGCCAGCAGCGGGGGACTAGCGGGAATTCTCGGGGAGCTGTTTTTT. It is translated as CASSGGLAGILGELFF. The chain combines TRBV5-1 with TRBJ2-2, with 13 bases matching TRBD2. V was clipped by 4 bases and J by 7 bases; unmatched bases: 7. The CDR3 loop spans 16 amino acids. The germline V gene has CDR1 SGHRS and CDR2 YFSETQ.